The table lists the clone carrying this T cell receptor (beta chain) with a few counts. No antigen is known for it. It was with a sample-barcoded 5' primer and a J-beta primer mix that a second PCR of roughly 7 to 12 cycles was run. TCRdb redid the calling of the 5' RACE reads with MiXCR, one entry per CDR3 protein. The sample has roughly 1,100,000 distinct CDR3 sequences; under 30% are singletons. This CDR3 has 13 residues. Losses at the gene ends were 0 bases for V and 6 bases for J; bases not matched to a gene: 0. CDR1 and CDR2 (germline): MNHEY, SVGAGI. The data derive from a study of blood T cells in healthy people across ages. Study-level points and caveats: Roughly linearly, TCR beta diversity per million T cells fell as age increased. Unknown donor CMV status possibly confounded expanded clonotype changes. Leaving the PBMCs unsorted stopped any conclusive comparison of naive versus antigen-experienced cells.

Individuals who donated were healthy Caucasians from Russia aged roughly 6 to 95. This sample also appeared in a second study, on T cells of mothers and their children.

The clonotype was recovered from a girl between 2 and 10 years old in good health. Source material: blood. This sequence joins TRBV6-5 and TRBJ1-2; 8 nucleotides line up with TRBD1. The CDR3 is CASSYSQGDGYTF. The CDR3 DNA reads TGTGCCAGCAGTTACTCACAGGGGGATGGCTACACCTTC.